This T cell receptor (beta chain) was recorded in a study of cytomegalovirus exposure and HLA in healthy donors. The germline CDR1 and CDR2 sequences are SGHRS and YFSETQ. V was clipped by 4 bases and J by 1 base; unmatched bases: 2. The CDR3 is made up of 14 amino acids. The PCR employed 60 Vbeta primers together with 13 Jbeta primers. Using immunoSEQ multiplex PCR, the repertoire was profiled, and TCRdb retains in-frame clones only, with some absent. The sample consists of some 170,000 clones, less than 80% of them appearing once. J is TRBJ2-3 and V is TRBV5-1; 8 positions agree with TRBD2. The TCR was taken from a man aged 35-49 years in good health and CMV-seronegative. Material for sequencing was PBMCs. The CDR3 protein is CASSPTSGTDTQYF. The CDR3 region has the DNA TGCGCCAGCAGCCCGACTAGCGGCACAGATACGCAGTATTTT.